Shown below are 16 T cell receptor beta chains from a single sample sequenced in a study of beta chain features in type 1 diabetes. Whole-study results and caveats: All four CD4+ subsets from Type 1 diabetes patients carried moderately but significantly shorter TCRB CDR3s.

Expressed TCRB transcripts were sequenced, since all the RNA that had been isolated was reverse transcribed. Measured with immunoSEQ multiplex PCR; TCRdb has only the in-frame clones, and not every one. The sample contains more than 250,000 clones, around 21% of which appear only once. No antigen is known for these receptors. The sample was naive CD4+ T cells from blood. The receptors stem from a woman in her thirties or forties with type 1 diabetes.

The rearrangement links TRBV29-1 to TRBJ2-3; 10 bases map to TRBD1. Germline V lookup: CDR1 SQVTM, CDR2 ANQGSEA. CDR3 size: 13 residues. V lost 6 bases and J lost 4; bases outside the gene matches: 4. Written as DNA, the CDR3 is TGCAGCGTCCGGACAGGGGGACCAGATACGCAGTATTTT. It is translated as CSVRTGGPDTQYF.

This clone has only one observation. The chain has TRBV2 and TRBJ1-2, with TRBD1 matching over 7 bases. Germline trimming cut 9 bases from V and 3 bases from J; bases unmatched to any gene: 7. Germline V gives CDR1 SNHLY, CDR2 FYNNEI. This CDR3 is 13 amino acids long. The DNA of the CDR3 is TGTGCCAGGAGGTTTACAGGGGACTATGGCTACACCTTC. It translates to CARRFTGDYGYTF.

CDR3 nucleotide sequence: TGTGCCATCAGCCAGGAAACAGATACGCAGTATTTT. It encodes CAISQETDTQYF. This sequence joins TRBV10-3 and TRBJ2-3; no firm D call. The CDR3 has 12 residues. Per germline, CDR1 ENHRY and CDR2 SYGVKD. Trimming shortened V by 6 bases and J by 3 bases, and 7 bases separated the two germline ends.

V and J are TRBV6-5 and TRBJ1-2; 10 nucleotides agree with TRBD1. Losses at the gene ends were 0 bases for V and 7 bases for J; bases not matched to a gene: 2. CDR1 is MNHEY and CDR2 is SVGAGI in the germline V gene. The CDR3 consists of 14 residues. The CDR3: CASSYSGQGGGYTF. Written as DNA, the CDR3 is TGTGCCAGCAGTTACTCCGGACAGGGGGGTGGCTACACCTTC.

This chain links TRBV29-1 with TRBJ1-2; 7 bases are shared with TRBD1. Per germline, CDR1 SQVTM and CDR2 ANQGSEA. The CDR3 runs to 12 residues. J was trimmed by 7 bases and V by 8 bases; bases with no gene match: 10. In DNA, the CDR3 is TGCAGCCACATGACAGGGCTGCTTGGCTACACCTTC. Its protein is CSHMTGLLGYTF.

In the case of this clone: The junction does not match germline at one end; this may be a read error. The chain recombines TRBV7-7 with TRBJ2-1, with a weak D call TRBD2 (6 bases). The CDR3 consists of 14 residues. The germline V gene encodes CDR1 SSHAT and CDR2 FNYEAQ (reference sequence). In nucleotides, the CDR3 is TGTGCTAGCAGCTTAGGCGGGGCTAACAATGAGCAGTTCTTC. Translated, it gives CASSLGGANNEQFF.

This chain uses TRBV4-3 with TRBJ1-4, with a tentative D call TRBD1 (5 bases). V lost 4 bases to trimming and J lost 0 bases, with 12 bases between them. There are 16 residues in the CDR3. In germline, CDR1 is LGHNA, CDR2 YSLEER. CDR3 nucleotide sequence: TGCGCCAGCAGCCTAGGGGTGCAGGCAACTAATGAAAAACTGTTTTTT. Translation: CASSLGVQATNEKLFF.

This clone has more than one count but fewer than ten. The chain links TRBV5-4 to TRBJ1-4, with TRBD1 as a possible D gene (6 bases). V was clipped by 0 bases and J by 0 bases, with 12 bases between them. Germline lookup yields CDR1 SGHNT and CDR2 YYREEE (reference sequence). The CDR3 covers 17 residues. The CDR3 bases are TGTGCCAGCAGCTTGGGGGGGGGCGCCTCAACTAATGAAAAACTGTTTTTT. Protein: CASSLGGGASTNEKLFF.

This clone was counted only a few times. The rearrangement uses TRBV7-9 and TRBJ1-4; D is uncertain. The CDR3 covers 12 residues. The V end was cut by 5 bases, the J end by 8 bases, with 9 bases between. Germline assignment: CDR1 SEHNR and CDR2 FQNEAQ (reference sequence). The CDR3 DNA sequence: TGTGCCAGCAGCCGACTAACGGAAAAACTGTTTTTT. It is translated as CASSRLTEKLFF.

This clone was recorded a few times. The chain carries TRBV18 and TRBJ1-1, with 10 bases fitting TRBD1. The germline V gene has CDR1 KGHSH and CDR2 LQKENI. Trimming cost V 5 bases and J 6 bases; bases outside gene matches: 9. CDR3 length equals 15 residues. CDR3 coding DNA: TGTGCCAGCTCATCCGATGGACAGGGGGGTGCTGAAGCTTTCTTT. Its translation: CASSSDGQGGAEAFF.

This clone was seen only a few times. The rearrangement joins TRBV18 to TRBJ1-1, with D possibly TRBD1 on 5 matching bases. With 0 bases removed from V and 8 bases from J, the gap between germline ends came to 10 bases. The CDR3 contains 13 residues. CDR1 is KGHSH, CDR2 LQKENI, per germline. The CDR3 is CASSPPGRSEAFF. The CDR3 coding sequence is TGTGCCAGCTCACCACCGGGGCGGTCCGAAGCTTTCTTT.

This clone has more than one count but fewer than ten. This chain links TRBV29-1 with TRBJ1-5; 9 bases agree with TRBD1. Germline-derived CDR1 and CDR2 are SQVTM and ANQGSEA. The CDR3 extends over 14 amino acids. V shed 7 bases and J 0 bases; nucleotides not matched to a gene: 4. CDR3 bases: TGCAGCGCCCAGGACAGGGGTAGCAATCAGCCCCAGCATTTT. Protein: CSAQDRGSNQPQHF.

This clone was recorded a few times. This chain joins TRBV30 and TRBJ1-5; possibly TRBD1 for D (6 bases). The CDR3 totals 12 residues. Germline CDR1 and CDR2: GTSNPN and SVGIG (reference sequence). The V end was cut by 5 bases, the J end by 1 base, with 6 bases between. The CDR3 sequence is CAWQGSNQPQHF. For the CDR3, the DNA is TGTGCCTGGCAGGGGAGCAATCAGCCCCAGCATTTT.

This clone came up a few times. The chain carries TRBV25-1 and TRBJ2-6; no definite D call. Trimming took off 2 bases at V and 2 bases at J, with 10 bases between the two ends. Germline CDR1 MGHDK, CDR2 SYGVNS. The CDR3 is 16 residues long. CDR3 bases: TGTGCCAGCAGTGAACCTCGTGCGGCTGGGGCCAACGTCCTGACTTTC. Protein sequence: CASSEPRAAGANVLTF.

Here the CDR3 reads CASASGGRETQYF. The CDR3 DNA is TGTGCTAGTGCTTCAGGGGGGCGAGAGACCCAGTACTTC. The V gene is TRBV12-5, the J gene TRBJ2-5; possible D gene TRBD1, 7 bases. The CDR3 runs to 13 residues. Germline V gene data show CDR1 as LGHNT and CDR2 as FRNRAP. The V end was cut by 7 bases, the J end by 4 bases, with 13 bases between.

J is TRBJ2-3 and V is TRBV5-1, with 10 positions matching TRBD2. V lost 3 bases, J lost 4 bases, and 5 bases stayed unmatched. CDR3 length equals 15 residues. Per germline, CDR1 SGHRS and CDR2 YFSETQ. The CDR3 nucleotides are TGCGCCAGCAGCTACCTAGCGGGAGCCTCAGATACGCAGTATTTT. Protein product: CASSYLAGASDTQYF.